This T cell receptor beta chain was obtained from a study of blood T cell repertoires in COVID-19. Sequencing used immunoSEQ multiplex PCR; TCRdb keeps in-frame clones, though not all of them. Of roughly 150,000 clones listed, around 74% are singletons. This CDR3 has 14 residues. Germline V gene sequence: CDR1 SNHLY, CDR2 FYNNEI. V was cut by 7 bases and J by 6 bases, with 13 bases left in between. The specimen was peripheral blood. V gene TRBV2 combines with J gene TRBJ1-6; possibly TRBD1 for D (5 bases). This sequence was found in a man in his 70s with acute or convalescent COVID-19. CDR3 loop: CASNAQGPNSPLHF. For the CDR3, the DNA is TGTGCCAGCAACGCCCAGGGTCCTAATTCACCCCTCCACTTT.